This T cell receptor beta chain was identified during a study of T cell responses to AZD1222 COVID-19 vaccine. With respect to this clone: Its antigen is undetermined.

Whole-study findings and limits: Seropositive at baseline were only a handful of AZD1222 recipients. Vaccine-related CD4 TCRs covered spike, predominating at 160-218 and 743-854. Donors were chiefly white British, with a greater number of females, and clonal diversity was perhaps underestimated.

Profiling relied on immunoSEQ multiplex PCR, and the TCRdb table lists in-frame clones only, not all of them. The sample has about 110,000 clones; about nine tenths are singletons. This TCR derives from an adult who received the AZD1222 COVID-19 vaccine. The sample consisted of peripheral blood, taken 28 days after the second AZD1222 dose.

CDR3 in DNA: TGTGCCAGCTCACCACTTTACAGTGCAACTAATGAAAAACTGTTTTTT. Amino acids: CASSPLYSATNEKLFF. The rearrangement links TRBV18 to TRBJ1-4; D remains unclear. The V gene lost 1 base and the J gene lost 0 bases, with 9 bases spanning the gap. Germline loops: CDR1 KGHSH, CDR2 LQKENI. This CDR3 region has 16 residues.